Following are 20 T cell receptor beta chains from one sample sequenced in a study of PD-L1 blockade in urothelial cancer. Repertoires were generated with immunoSEQ multiplex PCR, while TCRdb's copy carries only in-frame clones and drops some. The sample has about 51,000 clones; more than 75% are singletons. Regarding time point: peripheral blood 6 weeks after treatment start. The specimen comprised PBMCs, sampled around atezolizumab (anti-PD-L1) treatment. The receptor source for this set is a man between 60 and 75 years old with urothelial cancer.

The genes are TRBV7-9 and TRBJ1-1; 8 bases match TRBD1. Germline V gene sequence: CDR1 SEHNR, CDR2 FQNEAQ (reference sequence). J lost 5 bases, V lost 6 bases, and 8 bases had no gene match. This CDR3 spans 14 amino acids. The CDR3 sequence: CASSEQGGWTEAFF. The CDR3 DNA sequence: TGTGCCAGCAGTGAACAGGGGGGTTGGACTGAAGCTTTCTTT.

The chain recombines TRBV19 with TRBJ2-1; 13 bases agree with TRBD2. Germline V gives CDR1 LNHDA, CDR2 SQIVND (reference sequence). This CDR3 spans 16 amino acids. J was trimmed by 4 bases and V by 5 bases; bases with no gene match: 5. CDR3 loop: CASSSQTSGGYNEQFF. CDR3 bases: TGTGCCAGTAGTTCTCAGACTAGCGGGGGGTACAATGAGCAGTTCTTC.

This clone turned up a few times. This sequence joins TRBV21-1 and TRBJ1-2; no check of the table's D call, TRBD1, against the DNA was made. TRBV21-1 is described as a pseudogene. The CDR3 consists of 14 residues. The CDR3 region is CASSKERQGKGYTF. In DNA, the CDR3 is TGTGCCAGCAGCAAAGAACGACAGGGTAAAGGCTACACCTTC.

The chain links TRBV6-6 to TRBJ2-5, with a possible D match to TRBD2 (5 bases). The germline V and J ends were trimmed by 6 bases and 1 base, with 9 bases remaining between them. CDR3 length equals 13 residues. The germline CDR1 and CDR2 sequences are MNHNY and SVGAGI (reference sequence). Written as DNA, the CDR3 is TGTGCCAGCAGCGGAGGACTCCAAGAGACCCAGTACTTC. Amino acid sequence: CASSGGLQETQYF.

This clone occurred once. The chain couples TRBV5-4 to TRBJ2-7; TRBD1 matches at 9 bases. CDR3 length equals 14 residues. Germline loops: CDR1 SGHNT, CDR2 YYREEE (reference sequence). The V and J ends lost 3 bases and 4 bases, in that order; junction bases with no gene match: 5. The CDR3 region has the DNA TGTGCCAGCAGCTCTGGACAGGGGAATTACGAGCAGTACTTC. Its translation: CASSSGQGNYEQYF.

This clone appeared a few times. The chain has TRBV10-3 and TRBJ2-7; D call uncertain. The ends were cut back, 10 bases at V and 1 base at J, with 8 bases in the middle. The CDR3 consists of 11 residues. Germline V gene data show CDR1 as ENHRY and CDR2 as SYGVKD. The CDR3 nucleotides read TGTGCCACTTTCAGGTCCTACGAGCAGTACTTC. This sequence encodes CATFRSYEQYF.

This clone came up once. The chain employs TRBV5-1 and TRBJ2-1; no clear D. Trimming took off 4 bases at V and 4 bases at J, with 9 bases between the two ends. The germline CDR1 and CDR2 sequences are SGHRS and YFSETQ. The CDR3 is made up of 13 amino acids. The CDR3 region is CASSQVSYNEQFF. The CDR3 nucleotides read TGCGCCAGCAGCCAGGTCTCATACAATGAGCAGTTCTTC.

V is TRBV6-5 and J is TRBJ1-5, with 9 positions matching TRBD1. The V gene end was trimmed by 4 bases and the J gene end by 5 bases; junction bases not matched to a gene: 6. CDR1 and CDR2 (germline): MNHEY, SVGAGI. The CDR3 spans 15 residues. This CDR3 is CASSLAGTGHQPQHF. The CDR3, as DNA: TGTGCCAGCAGTTTAGCCGGGACAGGGCATCAGCCCCAGCATTTT.

V and J are TRBV4-2 and TRBJ2-3; 13 bases are shared with TRBD2. Germline V CDR1 and CDR2: LGHNA, YNFKEQ. V was clipped by 0 bases and J by 6 bases; unmatched bases: 0. The CDR3 totals 15 residues. CDR3 DNA sequence: TGTGCCAGCAGCCAAGAACTAGCGGGGGGGGATACGCAGTATTTT. Its translation is CASSQELAGGDTQYF.

J is TRBJ1-4 and V is TRBV6-1, with 7 bases lining up with TRBD1. Germline V lookup: CDR1 MNHNS, CDR2 SASEGT. The ends lost 6 bases at V and 2 bases at J; junction bases unmatched: 6. The CDR3 consists of 15 residues. CDR3 nucleotide sequence: TGTGCCAGCAGGGATCCGACAGGGACTAATGAAAAACTGTTTTTT. Translating gives CASRDPTGTNEKLFF.

The rearrangement uses TRBV7-9 and TRBJ1-6, with 8 bases that match TRBD1. J lost 9 bases, V lost 5 bases, and 6 bases had no gene match. The V gene's germline CDR1 is SEHNR and CDR2 FQNEAQ (reference sequence). CDR3 size: 14 residues. CDR3 protein: CASSAGQAPSPLHF. The CDR3 nucleotides are TGTGCCAGCAGCGCGGGACAGGCGCCTTCACCCCTCCACTTT.

V usage is TRBV5-6 and J usage is TRBJ1-2; tentatively, D is TRBD1 (6 bases). The CDR3 length is 13 residues. The V and J ends lost 0 bases and 9 bases respectively, with 12 bases between them. Germline-derived CDR1 and CDR2 are SGHDT and YYEEEE. CDR3 in amino acids: CASSLGYRDSYTF. DNA for the CDR3: TGTGCCAGCAGCTTGGGGTACAGGGATAGCTACACCTTC. Complete variable domain (other parts from reference TRBV5-6 and TRBJ1-2): DAGVTQSPTHLIKTRGQQVTLRCSPKSGHDTVSWYQQALGQGPQFIFQYYEEEERQRGNFPDRFSGHQFPNYSSELNVNALLLGDSALYLCASSLGYRDSYTFGSGTRLTVV.

This rearrangement joins TRBV19 to TRBJ1-5, with D hard to call. Trimming pared 1 base from V and 2 bases from J, leaving 12 bases between. Per germline, CDR1 LNHDA and CDR2 SQIVND (reference sequence). This CDR3 is built from 16 residues. The CDR3 bases are TGTGCCAGTAGTATAGGAGGGAGGTGGGGCAATCAGCCCCAGCATTTT. It encodes CASSIGGRWGNQPQHF. The full variable domain, its missing parts supplied by reference TRBV19 and TRBJ1-5, is DGGITQSPKYLFRKEGQNVTLSCEQNLNHDAMYWYRQDPGQGLRLIYYSQIVNDFQKGDIAEGYSVSREKKESFPLTVTSAQKNPTAFYLCASSIGGRWGNQPQHFGDGTRLSIL.

The chain combines TRBV7-9 with TRBJ2-1; D is perhaps TRBD2 (6 bases). Per the germline V gene, CDR1 is SEHNR and CDR2 is FQNEAQ (reference sequence). V dropped 5 bases and J dropped 0 bases, with 17 bases sitting between them. This CDR3 is built from 17 residues. CDR3 region: CASSPLAVQSSYNEQFF. CDR3 DNA: TGTGCCAGCAGCCCCTTAGCGGTCCAGAGCTCCTACAATGAGCAGTTCTTC. Full variable domain (missing parts from reference TRBV7-9 and TRBJ2-1): DTGVSQNPRHKITKRGQNVTFRCDPISEHNRLYWYRQTLGQGPEFLTYFQNEAQLEKSRLLSDRFSAERPKGSFSTLEIQRTEQGDSAMYLCASSPLAVQSSYNEQFFGPGTRLTVL.

The V call is TRBV6-4, the J call TRBJ2-3, with D perhaps TRBD1 (5 bases). The CDR3 is 16 amino acids. V was clipped by 3 bases and J by 0 bases, with 13 bases between them. Germline-derived CDR1 and CDR2 are MRHNA and SNTAGT. CDR3 nucleotide sequence: TGTGCCAGCAGTGATAGGGGCGGCCTTAGCACAGATACGCAGTATTTT. It specifies CASSDRGGLSTDTQYF.

This chain links TRBV10-3 with TRBJ1-1, with D possibly matching TRBD1 (5 bases). The CDR3 spans 14 residues. Trimming stripped 4 bases from V and 0 bases from J, with 9 bases between. Germline V gives CDR1 ENHRY, CDR2 SYGVKD. DNA of the CDR3: TGTGCCATCAGTGCCGACAGAATGAACACTGAAGCTTTCTTT. Translated: CAISADRMNTEAFF.

The rearrangement joins TRBV2 to TRBJ1-5; D is possibly TRBD1 (5 bases). The V gene's germline CDR1 is SNHLY and CDR2 FYNNEI. The CDR3 consists of 13 residues. Trimming removed 7 bases at V and 0 bases at J, with 7 bases between. CDR3 region: CASNRNSNQPQHF. Here the CDR3 DNA reads TGTGCCAGCAACAGGAATAGCAATCAGCCCCAGCATTTT. Full variable domain (rest looked up from reference TRBV2 and TRBJ1-5): EPEVTQTPSHQVTQMGQEVILRCVPISNHLYFYWYRQILGQKVEFLVSFYNNEISEKSEIFDDQFSVERPDGSNFTLKIRSTKLEDSAMYFCASNRNSNQPQHFGDGTRLSIL.

V gene TRBV7-8 combines with J gene TRBJ2-1; D is perhaps TRBD1 (5 bases). The CDR3 contains 15 residues. Trimming removed 2 bases from V and 7 bases from J, with 15 bases in between. CDR1 and CDR2 (germline): SGHVS, FQNEAQ. For the CDR3, the DNA is TGTGCCAGCAGCTTACCTGGGGCCTCTTTGAATGAGCAGTTCTTC. Amino acid sequence: CASSLPGASLNEQFF.

The rearrangement links TRBV28 to TRBJ2-7, with D perhaps TRBD1 (6 bases). V was trimmed by 4 bases and J by 0 bases, leaving 13 bases between them. Germline V gene data show CDR1 as MDHEN and CDR2 as SYDVKM. The CDR3 is 15 residues long. The CDR3 region is CASSSTGTSSYEQYF. The CDR3 bases are TGTGCCAGCAGTTCTACAGGGACCAGCTCCTACGAGCAGTACTTC.

The J gene is TRBJ2-5, the V gene TRBV18; TRBD1 matches 9 bases. The CDR3 sequence is 15 residues long. V lost 3 bases and J lost 4; bases outside the gene matches: 6. CDR1 KGHSH and CDR2 LQKENI come from the germline V gene. CDR3: CASSPGTGLVETQYF. DNA for the CDR3: TGTGCCAGCTCACCGGGGACAGGGTTGGTAGAGACCCAGTACTTC.